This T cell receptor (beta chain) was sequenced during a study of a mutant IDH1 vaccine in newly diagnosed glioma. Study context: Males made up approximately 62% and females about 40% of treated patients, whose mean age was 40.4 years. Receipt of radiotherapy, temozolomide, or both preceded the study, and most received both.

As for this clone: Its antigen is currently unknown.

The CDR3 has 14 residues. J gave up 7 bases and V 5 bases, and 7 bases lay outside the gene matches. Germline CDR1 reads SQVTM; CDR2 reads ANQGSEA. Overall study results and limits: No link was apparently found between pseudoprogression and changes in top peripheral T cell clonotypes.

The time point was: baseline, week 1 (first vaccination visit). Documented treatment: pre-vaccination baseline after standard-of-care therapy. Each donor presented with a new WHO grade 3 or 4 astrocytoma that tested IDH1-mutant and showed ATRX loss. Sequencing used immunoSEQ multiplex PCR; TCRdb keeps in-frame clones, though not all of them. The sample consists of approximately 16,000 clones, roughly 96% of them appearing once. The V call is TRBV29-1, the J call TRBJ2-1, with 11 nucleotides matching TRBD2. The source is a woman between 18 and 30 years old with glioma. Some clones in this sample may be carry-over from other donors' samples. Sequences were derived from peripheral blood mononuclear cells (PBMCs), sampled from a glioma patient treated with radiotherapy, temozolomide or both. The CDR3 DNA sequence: TGCAGCGTTCTGACTAGCGGGATAACGAATGAGCAGTTCTTC. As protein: CSVLTSGITNEQFF.